Following are 9 T cell receptor beta chains from one sample sequenced in a study of T cell clusters in autoimmune cytopenias. One tube held mixed TRB-A and TRB-B primer pools for touch-down PCR. With the multiplex PCR reads reprocessed, TCRdb shows one record per CDR3 protein and no DNA. This repertoire includes roughly 11,000 distinct CDR3 sequences. Tens of thousands of genome equivalents of blood DNA were amplified for TRB. The same specimen was also included in a second study, on T cell repertoires in aging, cancer and after chemotherapy.

The sample taken for sequencing was peripheral blood. All receptors come from a human donor in good health.

The chain has TRBV30 and TRBJ2-1. Germline CDR1 and CDR2: GTSNPN and SVGIG (reference sequence). The CDR3 has 13 residues. CDR3 protein: CAWSPQRYNEQFF.

The chain uses TRBV12-3 or TRBV12-4 and TRBJ2-3; TCRdb indicates TRBD2, and absent DNA this call remains unverified. The length of the CDR3 is 17 residues. CDR3 in amino acids: CASSSLAGEYIADTQYF.

The rearrangement uses TRBV19 and TRBJ1-2; there is no DNA to check the TCRdb D call of TRBD1. The CDR3 has 14 amino acids. The V gene's germline CDR1 is LNHDA and CDR2 SQIVND (reference sequence). The CDR3 reads CASSKDRKAYGYTF.

This clonotype ranks as medium-sized in terms of frequency. The chain is built from TRBV6-5 and TRBJ2-5; checking the TCRdb D call of TRBD1 is not possible without DNA. Germline CDR1 reads MNHEY; CDR2 reads SVGAGI. There are 12 residues in the CDR3. The CDR3 region is CASRDSQETQYF.

This chain uses TRBV12-3 or TRBV12-4 with TRBJ2-1; the TCRdb D gene call, TRBD1, has no DNA to confirm it. The CDR3 covers 14 residues. CDR3 sequence: CASSFRRAYNEQFF.

This sequence joins TRBV13 and TRBJ2-3; with no DNA, the TCRdb D assignment of TRBD1 cannot be verified. The germline gives CDR1 PRHDT, CDR2 FYEKMQ (reference sequence). The CDR3 length is 14 residues. The CDR3 protein is CASSSQGGTDTQYF.

This chain uses TRBV6-4 with TRBJ2-1. The CDR3 length is 14 residues. Per germline, CDR1 MRHNA and CDR2 SNTAGT. CDR3 protein: CASSDSISADEQFF.

The rearrangement uses TRBV6-1 and TRBJ2-7. The CDR3 spans 13 residues. Germline CDR1 and CDR2: MNHNS and SASEGT. The CDR3 sequence is CASSDAASVQQYF.

The chain joins TRBV6-2 or TRBV6-3 to TRBJ2-5; without DNA, the TCRdb call of TRBD1 cannot be checked. The CDR3 loop spans 13 amino acids. Per the germline V gene, CDR1 is MNHEY and CDR2 is SVGEGT. CDR3 protein: CASSRQGGGTQYF.